A single sample gave rise to the 7 T cell receptor beta chains below, sequenced in a study of radiation and T cells in renal cell carcinoma. Described treatment: treatment-naive control, cytoreductive nephrectomy. Profiling relied on immunoSEQ multiplex PCR, and the TCRdb table lists in-frame clones only, not all of them. The sample has some 8,400 clones, around 64% seen once; the top ten hold around 20%. Sequencing was performed on tumor tissue, taken from a patient whose treatment was nephrectomy without radiotherapy. The origin of the receptors is a man in his fifties or sixties with renal cell carcinoma.

J is TRBJ1-2 and V is TRBV19, with TRBD1 identical over 7 bases. The CDR3 length is 17 residues. Trimming cost V 3 bases and J 3 bases; bases outside gene matches: 13. Germline-derived CDR1 and CDR2 are LNHDA and SQIVND (reference sequence). CDR3 DNA: TGTGCCAGTAGTATCTCCCTGCGACAGGGAGCCGACTATGGCTACACCTTC. The encoded protein is CASSISLRQGADYGYTF.

The chain uses TRBV7-2 and TRBJ2-5, with D unclear. This CDR3 has 11 amino acids. CDR1 is SGHTA and CDR2 is FQGNSA in the germline V gene. V lost 5 bases and J 11 bases, leaving 12 bases between the germline ends. The CDR3 here is CASSERTVQYF. The CDR3 DNA follows: TGTGCCAGCAGCGAACGGACCGTACAGTACTTC. Full variable domain (rest looked up from reference TRBV7-2 and TRBJ2-5): GAGVSQSPSNKVTEKGKDVELRCDPISGHTALYWYRQSLGQGLEFLIYFQGNSAPDKSGLPSDRFSAERTGGSVSTLTIQRTQQEDSAVYLCASSERTVQYFGPGTRLLVL.

The chain has TRBV7-8 and TRBJ2-7, with unresolved D. CDR1 and CDR2 from the germline V gene are SGHVS and FQNEAQ. V dropped 8 bases and J dropped 1 base, with 9 bases sitting between them. This CDR3 spans 12 amino acids. The CDR3 region has the DNA TGTGCCAGCTCCCCCGGGTCCTACGAGCAGTACTTC. It codes for CASSPGSYEQYF.

This clone appeared a few times. V and J are TRBV2 and TRBJ1-1; weak D call: TRBD1 (5 bases). Germline CDR1 and CDR2: SNHLY and FYNNEI. Trimming pared 7 bases from V and 9 bases from J, leaving 18 bases between. The length of the CDR3 is 13 residues. The CDR3 loop is CASTVLATEKAFF. The CDR3 nucleotides read TGTGCCAGCACGGTCCTCGCGACAGAAAAAGCTTTCTTT.

This clone was recorded only once. The V and J genes are TRBV28 and TRBJ1-2, with D uncertain. V lost 5 bases and J lost 2, with 9 bases in between. Germline CDR1 and CDR2: MDHEN and SYDVKM. There are 13 residues in the CDR3. CDR3 sequence reads: CASSAIRNYGYTF. The CDR3 DNA reads TGTGCCAGCAGTGCCATTCGCAACTATGGCTACACCTTC.

V usage is TRBV6-5 and J usage is TRBJ1-3, with TRBD1 identical over 9 bases. Losses at the gene ends were 5 bases for V and 7 bases for J; bases not matched to a gene: 6. The CDR3 contains 14 residues. Germline V gene sequence: CDR1 MNHEY, CDR2 SVGAGI. The CDR3 sequence is CASSPGTGRNTIYF. The DNA for the CDR3 is TGTGCCAGCAGTCCCGGGACAGGGAGGAACACCATATATTTT.

The rearrangement uses TRBV18 and TRBJ1-4; tentatively, D is TRBD1 (5 bases). CDR1 KGHSH and CDR2 LQKENI come from the germline V gene. The ends were cut back, 3 bases at V and 6 bases at J, with 14 bases in the middle. There are 15 residues in the CDR3. CDR3 DNA sequence: TGTGCCAGCTCACCCCGCCAGGACAAAGATGAAAAACTGTTTTTT. Translation: CASSPRQDKDEKLFF.